This is a list of T cell receptor beta chains from one sample in a study of blood T cell repertoires in COVID-19. Method: immunoSEQ multiplex PCR; TCRdb's copy keeps in-frame clones and lacks some. The sample carries around 370,000 clones, around nine tenths recorded once. Material for sequencing was peripheral blood. The receptors come from a woman aged 18-35 years who had recovered from COVID-19. Both conserved end residues are part of each CDR3. D genes are given only for firm matches. The size entry is marked missing in some rows and otherwise reads once, few, many or a size class.

TRBV5-1	.	.	TRBJ2-6	CASSLTGQTGANVLTF	TGCGCCAGCAGCTTAACGGGTCAAACTGGGGCCAACGTCCTGACTTTC
TRBV18	.	.	TRBJ1-2	CASSQDSGRRYTF	TGTGCCAGCTCACAGGACAGTGGTCGGCGCTACACCTTC
TRBV7-2	.	.	TRBJ2-2	CASSLGRLNTGELFF	TGTGCCAGCAGCTTAGGGCGGCTAAACACCGGGGAGCTGTTTTTT
TRBV7-6	TRBD1	.	TRBJ2-5	CASSLAGQGVRETQYF	TGTGCCAGCAGCTTAGCCGGACAGGGGGTACGGGAGACCCAGTACTTC
TRBV24-1	TRBD2	.	TRBJ2-3	CATSDSGLAGVITDTQYF	TGTGCCACCAGTGACTCCGGACTAGCGGGAGTGATCACAGATACGCAGTATTTT
TRBV5-1	.	.	TRBJ2-3	CASSLNPLFQGLGTDTQYF	TGCGCCAGCAGCCTAAACCCACTCTTCCAGGGTCTCGGCACAGATACGCAGTATTTT
TRBV4-3	TRBD2	few	TRBJ2-2	CATSQTGGNNIGELFF	TGCGCCACCTCTCAAACGGGGGGGAATAACATCGGGGAGCTGTTTTTT
TRBV9	.	.	TRBJ1-2	CASSSTPTAGTYYGYTF	TGTGCCAGCAGCTCGACCCCCACCGCAGGGACTTACTATGGCTACACCTTC
TRBV19	TRBD1	.	TRBJ1-5	CASSIDTWTGKRQPQHF	TGTGCCAGTAGTATCGATACTTGGACAGGGAAACGTCAGCCCCAGCATTTT
TRBV10-2	.	once	TRBJ2-3	CASSDRTEQDTQYF	TGCGCCAGCAGTGATCGCACGGAGCAGGATACGCAGTATTTT
TRBV7-9	TRBD2	.	TRBJ2-3	CASSRTSGSHRDTQYF	TGTGCCAGCAGCCGGACTAGCGGGAGTCATAGAGATACGCAGTATTTT
TRBV7-9	TRBD1	.	TRBJ2-3	CASRPGQGWTDTQYF	TGTGCCAGCAGACCCGGACAGGGGTGGACAGATACGCAGTATTTT
TRBV3-1/TRBV3-2	.	.	TRBJ2-1	CASSQSRFQGKTYNEQFF	TGTGCCAGCAGCCAATCAAGGTTTCAGGGTAAAACCTACAATGAGCAGTTCTTC
TRBV27	TRBD1	.	TRBJ1-1	CASRTDRGITEAFF	TGTGCCAGCAGGACGGACAGGGGTATCACTGAAGCTTTCTTT
TRBV5-8	.	once	TRBJ2-5	CASSLRVVKQGGETQYF	TGTGCCAGCAGCTTAAGGGTCGTGAAGCAGGGCGGTGAGACCCAGTACTTC
TRBV7-7	.	.	TRBJ1-2	CADQRSPPANYGYTF	TGTGCCGACCAGCGGTCCCCCCCCGCAAACTATGGCTACACCTTC
TRBV19	.	.	TRBJ1-6	CASTKSRGVSYNSPLHF	TGTGCCAGTACAAAGAGCAGGGGAGTATCCTATAATTCACCCCTCCACTTT
TRBV6-1	TRBD1	.	TRBJ2-5	CASSTPKGQKETQYF	TGTGCCAGCAGTACTCCTAAGGGACAGAAAGAGACCCAGTACTTC
TRBV24-1	TRBD2	.	TRBJ2-3	CATSDGTSKYF	TGTGCCACCAGTGACGGGACTAGCAAGTATTTT
TRBV24-1	.	.	TRBJ1-4	CATSRGIATNEKLFF	TGTGCCACCAGCCGAGGGATTGCAACTAATGAAAAACTGTTTTTT
TRBV27	TRBD2	.	TRBJ2-3	CASSLGAGGDTQYF	TGTGCCAGCAGTTTAGGAGCGGGAGGAGATACGCAGTATTTT
TRBV5-8	.	.	TRBJ1-5	CASSLEGGNNQPQHF	TGTGCCAGCAGCTTGGAAGGGGGTAACAATCAGCCCCAGCATTTT
TRBV12-3/TRBV12-4	.	.	TRBJ1-2	CASSWTAYGYTF	TGTGCCAGCAGCTGGACAGCATATGGCTACACCTTC
TRBV7-9	TRBD2	.	TRBJ2-4	CASSLAREQFAKNIQYF	TGTGCCAGCAGCTTAGCGCGGGAGCAGTTTGCCAAAAACATTCAGTACTTC
TRBV24-1	.	.	TRBJ1-2	CATSEWTALYGYTF	TGTGCCACCAGTGAGTGGACAGCCCTCTATGGCTACACCTTC
TRBV7-2	TRBD1	.	TRBJ2-1	CASSRRQGSYNEQFF	TGTGCCAGCAGTCGAAGACAGGGGTCCTACAATGAGCAGTTCTTC
TRBV5-8	.	.	TRBJ2-5	CASSTTRQSSQETQYF	TGTGCCAGCAGCACGACCAGACAGAGCTCACAAGAGACCCAGTACTTC
TRBV19	.	.	TRBJ2-5	CASSQNPQGVAAQETQYF	TGTGCCAGTAGCCAAAACCCCCAGGGAGTAGCGGCTCAAGAGACCCAGTACTTC
TRBV28	TRBD1	.	TRBJ2-5	CASSPWRDRYQETQYF	TGTGCCAGCAGCCCCTGGAGGGACAGGTACCAAGAGACCCAGTACTTC
TRBV24-1	.	.	TRBJ2-5	CATSDLHKTQYF	TGTGCCACCAGTGATTTACACAAGACCCAGTACTTC
TRBV25-1	.	.	TRBJ1-1	CASPITPNTEAFF	TGTGCCAGCCCAATCACACCGAACACTGAAGCTTTCTTT
TRBV2	.	.	TRBJ2-3	CASSEAPFFAGLTDTQYF	TGTGCCAGCAGTGAAGCCCCTTTTTTTGCGGGACTCACAGATACGCAGTATTTT
TRBV4-1	.	.	TRBJ1-4	CASSQIERQGSANEKLFF	TGCGCCAGCAGCCAGATAGAGAGGCAGGGGTCGGCTAATGAAAAACTGTTTTTT
TRBV27	TRBD2	.	TRBJ2-1	CASSSLAGGSHEQFF	TGTGCCAGCAGTTCCCTAGCGGGTGGTTCCCATGAGCAGTTCTTC
TRBV12-5	.	once	TRBJ1-1	CASGQPIEALNTEAFF	TGTGCTAGTGGTCAGCCCATTGAGGCGTTGAACACTGAAGCTTTCTTT
TRBV12-3/TRBV12-4	.	.	TRBJ2-1	CASRSTDWDEQFF	TGTGCCAGCAGATCGACGGACTGGGATGAGCAGTTCTTC
TRBV6-2/TRBV6-3	TRBD1	.	TRBJ2-2	CASSPAGQGYTGELFF	TGTGCCAGCAGTCCCGCGGGACAGGGTTACACCGGGGAGCTGTTTTTT
TRBV5-5	TRBD1	.	TRBJ1-5	CASSSGTDYSNQPQHF	TGTGCCAGCAGCTCTGGGACAGACTATAGCAATCAGCCCCAGCATTTT
TRBV29-1	.	.	TRBJ1-1	CSVAYKGIRYTEAFF	TGCAGCGTTGCTTACAAGGGGATACGTTACACTGAAGCTTTCTTT
TRBV11-2	.	.	TRBJ2-2	CASSLGGSAGELFF	TGTGCCAGCAGCTTGGGGGGTTCGGCCGGGGAGCTGTTTTTT
TRBV6-5	.	.	TRBJ1-5	CASSLGEGQPQHF	TGTGCCAGCAGCCTGGGGGAGGGTCAGCCCCAGCATTTT
TRBV5-1	.	.	TRBJ1-5	CASSLGSNQPQHF	TGCGCCAGCAGCTTGGGCAGTAATCAGCCCCAGCATTTT
TRBV5-4	.	.	TRBJ1-1	CASSGGAFVTEAFF	TGTGCCAGCAGCGGGGGGGCATTTGTCACTGAAGCTTTCTTT
TRBV10-3	TRBD1	.	TRBJ2-2	CAIGGTGGNTGELFF	TGTGCCATCGGAGGGACAGGGGGCAACACCGGGGAGCTGTTTTTT
TRBV11-2	.	.	TRBJ2-2	CASSPSFGAETNTGELFF	TGTGCCAGCAGCCCCTCCTTTGGCGCGGAAACGAACACCGGGGAGCTGTTTTTT
TRBV9	TRBD2	.	TRBJ2-1	CASSKTGLADSSYNEQFF	TGTGCCAGCAGTAAAACGGGACTAGCGGACAGCTCCTACAATGAGCAGTTCTTC
TRBV5-4	TRBD1	.	TRBJ2-2	CASSLGQGDGELFF	TGTGCCAGCAGCTTGGGACAGGGCGACGGGGAGCTGTTTTTT
TRBV7-8	.	few	TRBJ2-1	CASGGTSYNEQFF	TGTGCCAGCGGCGGGACTTCCTACAATGAGCAGTTCTTC
TRBV5-3	.	.	TRBJ2-3	CAARSVNTDTQYF	TGTGCCGCCAGAAGCGTGAACACAGATACGCAGTATTTT
TRBV3-1/TRBV3-2	TRBD2	.	TRBJ2-1	CASSQGREIGNEQFF	TGTGCCAGCAGCCAAGGGCGGGAGATTGGGAATGAGCAGTTCTTC
TRBV12-3/TRBV12-4	.	once	TRBJ2-6	CASLLSGANVLTF	TGTGCCAGCCTACTTTCTGGGGCCAACGTCCTGACTTTC
TRBV6-5	TRBD1	.	TRBJ2-1	CASSYVTGGNNEQFF	TGTGCCAGCAGTTACGTGACAGGGGGGAACAATGAGCAGTTCTTC
TRBV4-3	.	.	TRBJ1-1	CASSQDIRLNTEAFF	TGCGCCAGCAGCCAAGATATCAGGTTGAACACTGAAGCTTTCTTT
TRBV30	.	.	TRBJ1-1	CAWSGRGWTEAFF	TGTGCCTGGAGTGGAAGGGGTTGGACTGAAGCTTTCTTT
TRBV2	TRBD1	.	TRBJ1-1	CASSEFRDRGVEAFF	TGTGCCAGCAGTGAATTCAGGGACAGGGGTGTCGAAGCTTTCTTT
TRBV6-4	.	.	TRBJ1-1	CASSDSGVAFF	TGTGCCAGCAGTGACTCAGGGGTGGCTTTCTTT
TRBV10-1	TRBD1	.	TRBJ1-1	CASSDRRRGHTEAFF	TGCGCCAGCAGTGATAGACGGAGGGGGCACACTGAAGCTTTCTTT